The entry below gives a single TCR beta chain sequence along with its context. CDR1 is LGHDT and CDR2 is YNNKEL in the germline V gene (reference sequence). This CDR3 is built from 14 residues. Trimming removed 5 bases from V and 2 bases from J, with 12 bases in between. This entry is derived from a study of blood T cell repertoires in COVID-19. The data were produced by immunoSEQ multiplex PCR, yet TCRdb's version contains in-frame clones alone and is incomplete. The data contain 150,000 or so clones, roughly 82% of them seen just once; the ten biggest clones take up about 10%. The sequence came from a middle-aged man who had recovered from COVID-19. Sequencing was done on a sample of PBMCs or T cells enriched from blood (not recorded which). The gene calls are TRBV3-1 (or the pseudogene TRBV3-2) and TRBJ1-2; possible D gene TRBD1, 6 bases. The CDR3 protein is CASSYRTENYGYTF. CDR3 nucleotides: TGTGCCAGCAGCTACCGGACAGAGAACTATGGCTACACCTTC.